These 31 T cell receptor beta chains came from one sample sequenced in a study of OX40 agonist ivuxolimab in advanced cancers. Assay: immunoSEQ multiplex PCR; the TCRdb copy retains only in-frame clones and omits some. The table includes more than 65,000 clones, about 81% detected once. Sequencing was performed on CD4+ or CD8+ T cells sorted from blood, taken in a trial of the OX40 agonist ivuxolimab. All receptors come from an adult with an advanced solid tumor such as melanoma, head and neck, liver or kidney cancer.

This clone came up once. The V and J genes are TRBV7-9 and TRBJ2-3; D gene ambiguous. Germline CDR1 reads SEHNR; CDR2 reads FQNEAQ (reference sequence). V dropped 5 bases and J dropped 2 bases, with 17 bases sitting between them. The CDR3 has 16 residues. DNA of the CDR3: TGTGCCAGCAGCCCCTCCTGGGGTAATCCCACAGATACGCAGTATTTT. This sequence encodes CASSPSWGNPTDTQYF.

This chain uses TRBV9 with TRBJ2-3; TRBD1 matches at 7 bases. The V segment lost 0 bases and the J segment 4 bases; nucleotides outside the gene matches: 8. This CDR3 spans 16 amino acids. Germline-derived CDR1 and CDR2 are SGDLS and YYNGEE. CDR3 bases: TGTGCCAGCAGCGTAGGTGGCGGGCAGGGGGCAGATACGCAGTATTTT. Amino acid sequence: CASSVGGGQGADTQYF.

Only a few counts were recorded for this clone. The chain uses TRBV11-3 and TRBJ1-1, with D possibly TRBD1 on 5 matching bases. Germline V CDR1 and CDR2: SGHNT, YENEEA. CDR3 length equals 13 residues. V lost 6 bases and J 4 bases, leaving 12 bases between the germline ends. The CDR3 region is CASSAGGFTEAFF. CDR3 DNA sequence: TGTGCCAGCAGTGCCGGGGGATTCACTGAAGCTTTCTTT.

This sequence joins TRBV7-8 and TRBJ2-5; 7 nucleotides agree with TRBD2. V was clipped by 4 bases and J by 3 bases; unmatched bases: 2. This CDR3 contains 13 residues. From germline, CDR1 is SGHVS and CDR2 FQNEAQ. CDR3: CASSSGTKETQYF. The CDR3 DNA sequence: TGTGCCAGCAGCTCCGGGACTAAAGAGACCCAGTACTTC.

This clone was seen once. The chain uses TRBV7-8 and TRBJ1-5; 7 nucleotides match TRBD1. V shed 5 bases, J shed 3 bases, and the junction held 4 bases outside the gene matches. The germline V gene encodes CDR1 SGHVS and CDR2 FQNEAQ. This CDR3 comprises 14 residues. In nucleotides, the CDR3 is TGTGCCAGCAGCCGGGACAGAAACAATCAGCCCCAGCATTTT. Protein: CASSRDRNNQPQHF.

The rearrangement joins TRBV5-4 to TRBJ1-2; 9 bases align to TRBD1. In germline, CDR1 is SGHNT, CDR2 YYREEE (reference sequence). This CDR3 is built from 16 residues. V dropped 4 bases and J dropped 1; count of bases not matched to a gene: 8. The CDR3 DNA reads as TGTGCCAGCAGCCCGAGGGGACAGGGCGATAACTATGGCTACACCTTC. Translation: CASSPRGQGDNYGYTF.

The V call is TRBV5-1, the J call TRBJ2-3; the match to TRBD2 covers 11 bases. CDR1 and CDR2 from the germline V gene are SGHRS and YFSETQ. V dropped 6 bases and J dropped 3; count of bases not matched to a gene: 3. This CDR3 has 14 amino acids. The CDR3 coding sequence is TGCGCCAGCAAACTAGCGGGGGTAACAGATACGCAGTATTTT. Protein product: CASKLAGVTDTQYF.

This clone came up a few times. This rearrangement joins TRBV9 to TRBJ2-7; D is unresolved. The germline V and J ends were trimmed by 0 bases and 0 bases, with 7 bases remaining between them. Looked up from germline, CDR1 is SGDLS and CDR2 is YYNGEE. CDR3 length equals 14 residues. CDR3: CASSVAVSSYEQYF. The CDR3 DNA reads TGTGCCAGCAGCGTAGCTGTGAGCTCCTACGAGCAGTACTTC.

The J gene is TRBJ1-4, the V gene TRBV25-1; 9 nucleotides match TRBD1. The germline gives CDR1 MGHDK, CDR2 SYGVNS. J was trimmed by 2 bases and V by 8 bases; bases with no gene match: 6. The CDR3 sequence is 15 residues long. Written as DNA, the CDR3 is TGTGCCAGCGGGAACAGGGGGCGGACTAATGAAAAACTGTTTTTT. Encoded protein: CASGNRGRTNEKLFF.

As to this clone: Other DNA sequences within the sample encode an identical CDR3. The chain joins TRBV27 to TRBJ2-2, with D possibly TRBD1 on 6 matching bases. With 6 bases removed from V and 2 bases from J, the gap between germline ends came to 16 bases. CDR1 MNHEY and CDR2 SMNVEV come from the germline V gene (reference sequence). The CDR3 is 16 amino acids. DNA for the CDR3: TGTGCCAGCAGCCTACTAGGGACATTAAACACCGGGGAGCTGTTTTTT. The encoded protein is CASSLLGTLNTGELFF.

CDR3: CASNGQLTNTGELFF. The CDR3 nucleotides read TGCGCCAGCAACGGACAGCTAACGAACACCGGGGAGCTGTTTTTT. The gene calls are TRBV5-1 and TRBJ2-2; D might be TRBD1 (6 bases). The CDR3 runs to 15 residues. Germline values: CDR1 SGHRS, CDR2 YFSETQ. The ends were cut back, 6 bases at V and 0 bases at J, with 12 bases in the middle.

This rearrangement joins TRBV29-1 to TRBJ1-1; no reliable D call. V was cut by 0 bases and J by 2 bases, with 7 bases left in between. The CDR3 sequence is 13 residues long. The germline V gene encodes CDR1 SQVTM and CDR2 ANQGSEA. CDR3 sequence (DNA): TGCAGCGTTGAAGATAGTATCAACACTGAAGCTTTCTTT. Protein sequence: CSVEDSINTEAFF.

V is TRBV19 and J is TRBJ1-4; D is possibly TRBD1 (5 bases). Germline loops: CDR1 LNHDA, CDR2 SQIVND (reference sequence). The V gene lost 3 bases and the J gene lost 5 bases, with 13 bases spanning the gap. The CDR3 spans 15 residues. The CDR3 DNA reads TGTGCCAGTAGTATTAACCGGGGACGGAATGAAAAACTGTTTTTT. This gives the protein CASSINRGRNEKLFF.

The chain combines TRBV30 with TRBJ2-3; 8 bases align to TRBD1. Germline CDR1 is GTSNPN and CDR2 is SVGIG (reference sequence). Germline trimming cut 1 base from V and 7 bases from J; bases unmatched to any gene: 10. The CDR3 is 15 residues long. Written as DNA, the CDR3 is TGTGCCTGGAGTGAGGGCAGGGGGCAGGAGAATACGCAGTATTTT. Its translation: CAWSEGRGQENTQYF. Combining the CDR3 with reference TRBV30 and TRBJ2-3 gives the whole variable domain SQTIHQWPATLVQPVGSPLSLECTVEGTSNPNLYWYRQAAGRGLQLLFYSVGIGQISSEVPQNLSASRPQDRQFILSSKKLLLSDSGFYLCAWSEGRGQENTQYFGPGTRLTVL.

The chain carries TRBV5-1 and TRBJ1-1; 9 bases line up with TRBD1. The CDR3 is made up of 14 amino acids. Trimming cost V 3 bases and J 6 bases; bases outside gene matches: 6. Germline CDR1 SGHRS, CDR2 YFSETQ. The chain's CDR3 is CASSSGTGLAEAFF. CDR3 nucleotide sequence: TGCGCCAGCAGCTCCGGGACAGGGCTCGCTGAAGCTTTCTTT.

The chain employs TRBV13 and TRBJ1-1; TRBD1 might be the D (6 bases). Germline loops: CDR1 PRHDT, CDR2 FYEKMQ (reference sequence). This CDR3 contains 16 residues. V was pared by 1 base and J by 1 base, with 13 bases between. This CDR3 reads CASSLEPRGRNTEAFF. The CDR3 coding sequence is TGTGCCAGCAGCTTAGAACCACGGGGGCGGAACACTGAAGCTTTCTTT.

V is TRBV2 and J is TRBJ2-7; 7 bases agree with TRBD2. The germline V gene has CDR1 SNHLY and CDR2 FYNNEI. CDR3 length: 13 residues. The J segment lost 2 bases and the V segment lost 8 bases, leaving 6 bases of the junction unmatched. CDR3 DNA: TGTGCCAGCCGACTAGCTGGGACCTACGAGCAGTACTTC. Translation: CASRLAGTYEQYF.

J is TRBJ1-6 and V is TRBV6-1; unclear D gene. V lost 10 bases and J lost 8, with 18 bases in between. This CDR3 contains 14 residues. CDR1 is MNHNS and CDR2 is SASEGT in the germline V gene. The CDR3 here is CATAARVIDSPLHF. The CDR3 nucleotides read TGTGCCACCGCGGCTCGGGTGATTGATTCACCCCTCCACTTT.

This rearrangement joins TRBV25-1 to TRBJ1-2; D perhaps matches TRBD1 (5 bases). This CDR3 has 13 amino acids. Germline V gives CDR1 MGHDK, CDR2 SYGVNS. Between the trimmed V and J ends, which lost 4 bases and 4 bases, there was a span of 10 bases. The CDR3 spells CASSGQGSYGYTF. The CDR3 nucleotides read TGTGCCAGCAGTGGGCAGGGTAGCTATGGCTACACCTTC.

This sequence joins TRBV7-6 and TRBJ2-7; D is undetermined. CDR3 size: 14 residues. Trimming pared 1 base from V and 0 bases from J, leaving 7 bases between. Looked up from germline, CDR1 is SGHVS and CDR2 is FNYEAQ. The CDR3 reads CASSLDTGSYEQYF. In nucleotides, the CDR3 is TGTGCCAGCAGCTTAGATACGGGCTCCTACGAGCAGTACTTC.

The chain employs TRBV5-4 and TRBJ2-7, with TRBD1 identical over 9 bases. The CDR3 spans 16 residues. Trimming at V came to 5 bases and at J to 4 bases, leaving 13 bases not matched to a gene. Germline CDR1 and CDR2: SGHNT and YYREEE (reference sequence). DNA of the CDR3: TGTGCCAGCAGTCCCCGTCCCGGGACAGGGTTATACGAGCAGTACTTC. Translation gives CASSPRPGTGLYEQYF. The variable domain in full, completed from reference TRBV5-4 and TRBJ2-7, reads ETGVTQSPTHLIKTRGQQVTLRCSSQSGHNTVSWYQQALGQGPQFIFQYYREEENGRGNFPPRFSGLQFPNYSSELNVNALELDDSALYLCASSPRPGTGLYEQYFGPGTRLTVT.

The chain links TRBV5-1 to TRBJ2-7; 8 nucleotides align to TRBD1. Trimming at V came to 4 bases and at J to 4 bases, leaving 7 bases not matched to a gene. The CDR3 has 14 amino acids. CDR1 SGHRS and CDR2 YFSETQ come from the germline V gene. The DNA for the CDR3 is TGCGCCAGCAGCACCCAGGGGGCGTCTTACGAGCAGTACTTC. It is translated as CASSTQGASYEQYF.

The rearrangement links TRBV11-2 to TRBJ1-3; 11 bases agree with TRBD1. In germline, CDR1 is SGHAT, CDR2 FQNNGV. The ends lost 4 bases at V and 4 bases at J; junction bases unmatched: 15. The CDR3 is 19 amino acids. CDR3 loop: CASSSPRGRTGGLGNTIYF. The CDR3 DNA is TGTGCCAGCAGCTCTCCCCGCGGGAGGACAGGGGGCTTGGGAAACACCATATATTTT.

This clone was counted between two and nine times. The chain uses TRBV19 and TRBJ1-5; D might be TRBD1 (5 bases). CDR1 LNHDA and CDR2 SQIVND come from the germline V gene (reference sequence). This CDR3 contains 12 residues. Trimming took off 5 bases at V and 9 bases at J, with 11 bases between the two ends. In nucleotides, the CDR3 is TGTGCCAGTAGTCTGAGGGGAGGGCCCCAGCATTTT. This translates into CASSLRGGPQHF.

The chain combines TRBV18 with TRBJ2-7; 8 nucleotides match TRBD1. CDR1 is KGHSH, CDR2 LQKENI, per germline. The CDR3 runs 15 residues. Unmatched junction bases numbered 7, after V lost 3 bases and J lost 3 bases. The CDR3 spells CASSPGAGGSYEQYF. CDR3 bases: TGTGCCAGCTCACCCGGGGCAGGGGGCAGCTACGAGCAGTACTTC.

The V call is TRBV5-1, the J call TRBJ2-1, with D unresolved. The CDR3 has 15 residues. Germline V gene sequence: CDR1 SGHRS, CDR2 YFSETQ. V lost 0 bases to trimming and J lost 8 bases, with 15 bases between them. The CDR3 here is CASSLALSKDYEQFF. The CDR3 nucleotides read TGCGCCAGCAGCTTGGCCCTGTCTAAAGACTATGAGCAGTTCTTC. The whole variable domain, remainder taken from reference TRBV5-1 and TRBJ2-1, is KAGVTQTPRYLIKTRGQQVTLSCSPISGHRSVSWYQQTPGQGLQFLFEYFSETQRNKGNFPGRFSGRQFSNSRSEMNVSTLELGDSALYLCASSLALSKDYEQFFGPGTRLTVL.

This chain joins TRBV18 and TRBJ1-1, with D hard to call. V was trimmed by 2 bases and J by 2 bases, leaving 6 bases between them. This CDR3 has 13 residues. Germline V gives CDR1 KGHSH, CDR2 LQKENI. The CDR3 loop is CASSPAENTEAFF. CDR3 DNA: TGTGCCAGCTCACCAGCGGAAAACACTGAAGCTTTCTTT.

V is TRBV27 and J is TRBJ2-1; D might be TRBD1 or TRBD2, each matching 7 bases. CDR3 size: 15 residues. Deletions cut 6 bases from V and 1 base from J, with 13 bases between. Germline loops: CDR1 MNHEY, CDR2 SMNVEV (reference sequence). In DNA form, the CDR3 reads TGTGCCAGCAGAAGACAGGGAGGGTCCTACAATGAGCAGTTCTTC. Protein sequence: CASRRQGGSYNEQFF.

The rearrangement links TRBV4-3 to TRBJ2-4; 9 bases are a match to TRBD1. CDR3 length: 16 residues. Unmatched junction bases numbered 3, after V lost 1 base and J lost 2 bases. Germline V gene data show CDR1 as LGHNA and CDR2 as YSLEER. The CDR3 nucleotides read TGCGCCAGCAGCCAAGGACAGGGGGGTACCAAAAACATTCAGTACTTC. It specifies CASSQGQGGTKNIQYF.

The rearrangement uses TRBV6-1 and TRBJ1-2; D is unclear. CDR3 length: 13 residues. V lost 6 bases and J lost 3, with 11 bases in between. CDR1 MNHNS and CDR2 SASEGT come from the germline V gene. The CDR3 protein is CASRTGVDYGYTF. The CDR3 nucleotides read TGTGCCAGCAGGACCGGGGTGGACTATGGCTACACCTTC.

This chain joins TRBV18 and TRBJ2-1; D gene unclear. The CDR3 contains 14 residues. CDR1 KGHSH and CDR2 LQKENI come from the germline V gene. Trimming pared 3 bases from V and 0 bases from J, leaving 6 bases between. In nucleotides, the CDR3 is TGTGCCAGCTCACCTACCCGCTCCTACAATGAGCAGTTCTTC. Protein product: CASSPTRSYNEQFF.